The TCR beta chain described here comes from a study of beta chain features in type 1 diabetes. Study results and caveats: In type 1 diabetes patients, VDJ junctions had fewer insertions; deletions at these junctions were more frequent. Moderately but significantly shorter TCRB CDR3s were found in Type 1 diabetes patients in all four CD4+ subsets.

Expressed TCRB transcripts were sequenced because the isolated RNA had all been reverse transcribed beforehand. This table comes from immunoSEQ multiplex PCR, and its TCRdb copy is limited to in-frame clones, with some not included. The sample yields around 500,000 clones, approximately 28% seen once. This clone has a handful of counts. Its matching antigen is unknown. The CDR3 is 15 residues long. Germline CDR1 SNHLY, CDR2 FYNNEI. With 1 base removed from V and 3 bases from J, the gap between germline ends came to 10 bases. Sequenced sample: naive CD4+ T cells from blood. This TCR came from a man aged 18 to 30 in good health. The V and J genes are TRBV2 and TRBJ2-1; D not certain. The CDR3 sequence is CASSEGVALYNEQFF. CDR3 in DNA: TGTGCCAGCAGTGAAGGAGTAGCTCTCTACAATGAGCAGTTCTTC.